A single sample is the source of the 14 T cell receptor beta chains below, sequenced in a study. Each CDR3 protein gets one entry after TCRdb re-called the 5' RACE reads with MiXCR. The table has about 8,300 distinct CDR3 sequences, roughly 52% seen once. Sequencing input: memory CD4+ T cells sorted from a lymph node. Subset defined: memory CD4+ T cells, CD4+CD45RO+CD25-. The receptors stem from a female donor with breast cancer.

This clonotype was seen more than once but under ten times. V gene TRBV6-6 combines with J gene TRBJ2-2, with D possibly matching TRBD1 (5 bases). V was shortened by 6 bases and J by 1 base, with 9 bases between the two germline ends. This CDR3 contains 14 residues. From germline, CDR1 is MNHNY and CDR2 SVGAGI (reference sequence). This CDR3 reads CASRPQENTGELFF. The DNA of the CDR3 is TGTGCCAGCAGACCACAGGAGAACACCGGGGAGCTGTTTTTT.

The chain recombines TRBV20-1 with TRBJ2-2, with D perhaps matching TRBD1 or TRBD2 (5 bases each). Germline CDR1 reads DFQATT; CDR2 reads SNEGSKA (reference sequence). V gave up 0 bases and J gave up 4 bases, with 12 bases separating them. The CDR3 sequence is 15 residues long. CDR3 amino acids: CSARDPGDVTGELFF. DNA of the CDR3: TGCAGTGCTAGAGATCCCGGGGACGTCACCGGGGAGCTGTTTTTT.

A note on this clonotype: A junction boundary mismatches the germline segment, possibly from a read error. The V call is TRBV7-7, the J call TRBJ2-5, with 7 bases fitting TRBD2. The CDR3 is 22 amino acids. Germline CDR1 reads SSHAT; CDR2 reads FNYEAQ (reference sequence). The CDR3 region has the DNA TGTGCTAGCAGCTTAAAGTCGTACGCGGTCGGGAGGAGGTCCTCTAAACAAGAGACCCAGTACTTC. This codes for CASSLKSYAVGRRSSKQETQYF.

This chain uses TRBV20-1 with TRBJ2-1; unclear D gene. Trimming took 3 bases from V and 4 from J, leaving 13 bases between them. This CDR3 is built from 14 residues. CDR1 is DFQATT and CDR2 is SNEGSKA in the germline V gene (reference sequence). CDR3 residues: CSASGPLIYNEQFF. The DNA of the CDR3 is TGCAGTGCTAGTGGGCCACTCATTTACAATGAGCAGTTCTTC.

The gene calls are TRBV3-2 and TRBJ2-2. TRBV3-2 is assigned pseudogene status. There are 14 residues in the CDR3. CDR3 in amino acids: CASSQSQNTGELFF. The CDR3 DNA sequence: TGTGCCAGCAGCCAATCCCAGAACACCGGGGAGCTGTTTTTT.

The V and J genes are TRBV5-1 and TRBJ2-7, with 8 bases matching TRBD1. The germline CDR1 and CDR2 sequences are SGHRS and YFSETQ. There are 14 residues in the CDR3. V lost 2 bases, J lost 5 bases, and 6 bases stayed unmatched. The CDR3 protein is CASSLTTGGNEQYF. The CDR3, as DNA: TGCGCCAGCAGCTTAACCACAGGGGGGAACGAGCAGTACTTC.

This chain joins TRBV20-1 and TRBJ1-5; D may be TRBD1 (6 bases). The germline V gene has CDR1 DFQATT and CDR2 SNEGSKA (reference sequence). The CDR3 is made up of 13 amino acids. Trimming shortened V by 7 bases and J by 9 bases, and 19 bases separated the two germline ends. CDR3 coding DNA: TGCAGTGGCACTCGGGGGGCACTCTGGCCCCAGCATTTT. It translates to CSGTRGALWPQHF.

CDR3 sequence: CASSLPLRDSGRGSYNEQFF. The CDR3 nucleotides are TGTGCCAGCAGTTTACCCCTCAGAGATAGCGGGAGGGGGTCCTACAATGAGCAGTTCTTC. The chain joins TRBV28 to TRBJ2-1; 11 bases are shared with TRBD2. The ends lost 2 bases at V and 1 base at J; junction bases unmatched: 13. From germline, CDR1 is MDHEN and CDR2 SYDVKM. This CDR3 is 20 amino acids long. Looking up the rest from reference TRBV28 and TRBJ2-1 gives the full variable domain: DVKVTQSSRYLVKRTGEKVFLECVQDMDHENMFWYRQDPGLGLRLIYFSYDVKMKEKGDIPEGYSVSREKKERFSLILESASTNQTSMYLCASSLPLRDSGRGSYNEQFFGPGTRLTVL.

This clonotype was counted only a few times. The chain couples TRBV12-3 or TRBV12-4 to TRBJ2-5, with D unresolved. This CDR3 contains 14 residues. The V and J ends lost 8 bases and 4 bases respectively, with 17 bases between them. This chain's CDR3 is CASGPGPPAETQYF. The DNA of the CDR3 is TGTGCCAGCGGGCCGGGCCCACCCGCAGAGACCCAGTACTTC.

The gene calls are TRBV20-1 and TRBJ2-1; 8 nucleotides match TRBD2. The CDR3 length is 15 residues. Losses at the gene ends were 1 base for V and 5 bases for J; bases not matched to a gene: 7. In germline, CDR1 is DFQATT, CDR2 SNEGSKA (reference sequence). This CDR3 reads CSARAGGSIDNEQFF. CDR3 in DNA: TGCAGTGCTAGAGCGGGGGGGAGCATCGACAATGAGCAGTTCTTC.

The sample holds a few counts of this clonotype. The chain combines TRBV7-9 with TRBJ2-6; D not resolved. The ends were cut back, 5 bases at V and 1 base at J, with 6 bases in the middle. The CDR3 is 14 residues long. Per germline, CDR1 SEHNR and CDR2 FQNEAQ (reference sequence). CDR3 sequence reads: CASSRRSGANVLTF. CDR3 bases: TGTGCCAGCAGCCGTCGGTCTGGGGCCAACGTCCTGACTTTC.

A word on this clonotype: A read error may be the cause here, since a much bigger clone is one base away. The gene calls are TRBV5-1 and TRBJ2-3; maybe TRBD2 (6 bases). The germline gives CDR1 SGHRS, CDR2 YFSETQ. The CDR3 contains 14 residues. CDR3 DNA sequence: TGCGCCAACAGCTCCGGGACTAGCACAGATACGCAGTATTTT. This codes for CANSSGTSTDTQYF.

The chain joins TRBV28 to TRBJ1-2; D is unresolved. This CDR3 has 14 amino acids. CDR1 and CDR2 from the germline V gene are MDHEN and SYDVKM. V shed 2 bases and J shed 0 bases, with 7 bases lying between them. The CDR3 coding sequence is TGTGCCAGCAGTTTAAATCCCACTAACTATGGCTACACCTTC. Protein product: CASSLNPTNYGYTF.

This clonotype was found a few times. The chain links TRBV20-1 to TRBJ1-5; the D is unclear. Trimming cost V 0 bases and J 4 bases, with 13 bases left between them. This CDR3 has 15 amino acids. The germline V gene encodes CDR1 DFQATT and CDR2 SNEGSKA (reference sequence). The CDR3: CSARETSGLNQPQHF. The CDR3, as DNA: TGCAGTGCTAGAGAAACTTCGGGGTTGAATCAGCCCCAGCATTTT.